One sample yielded the 21 T cell receptor beta chains listed below, sequenced in a study of neurological immune-mediated disorders. MiXCR was run by TCRdb on the 5' RACE reads, yielding one entry per CDR3 protein. This sample has approximately 90,000 distinct CDR3 sequences, with roughly 3.5% found just once. The sequenced sample was PBMCs. The receptors originated from a woman younger than 30 with multiple sclerosis.

This clonotype came up a few times. CDR3 protein: CASRSGGAENIQYF. As DNA, the CDR3 is TGCGCCAGCAGGTCGGGGGGAGCGGAAAACATTCAGTACTTC. The rearrangement links TRBV5-1 to TRBJ2-4; 7 positions match TRBD2. V trimming: 5 bases; J trimming: 5 bases; junction bases outside the gene matches: 7. The germline V gene encodes CDR1 SGHRS and CDR2 YFSETQ. This CDR3 is 14 amino acids long.

This clonotype was observed at least ten times. The chain has TRBV7-2 and TRBJ1-1; D is possibly TRBD1 (5 bases). V was clipped by 2 bases and J by 5 bases, with 15 bases between them. The CDR3 loop spans 15 amino acids. CDR1 is SGHTA and CDR2 is FQGNSA in the germline V gene. The CDR3 nucleotides read TGTGCCAGCAGCTTATCAAAAGGGGTCGGTACTGAAGCTTTCTTT. It translates to CASSLSKGVGTEAFF.

In its sample, this clonotype was seen many times. The chain is built from TRBV5-1 and TRBJ2-5; tentative D call: TRBD2 (7 bases). The CDR3 runs to 14 residues. V was cut by 5 bases and J by 4 bases, with 15 bases left in between. Germline CDR1 and CDR2: SGHRS and YFSETQ. The CDR3 spells CASSPRGARETQYF. CDR3 nucleotide sequence: TGCGCCAGCAGTCCCCGGGGGGCGCGAGAGACCCAGTACTTC.

This clonotype was recorded many times. CDR3 sequence reads: CASSGGGYYQPQHF. The CDR3 coding sequence is TGTGCCAGCAGCGGGGGGGGCTACTATCAGCCCCAGCATTTT. This chain uses TRBV7-2 with TRBJ1-5; possibly TRBD1 for D (6 bases). V lost 5 bases to trimming and J lost 5 bases, with 13 bases between them. Germline V gene lookup returns CDR1 SGHTA and CDR2 FQGNSA. The CDR3 extends over 14 amino acids.

This clonotype was seen at least ten times. V is TRBV20-1 and J is TRBJ2-2, with TRBD1 matching 7 bases. This CDR3 has 14 residues. After removal of 6 bases from V and 4 bases from J, the junction contained 8 bases not matched to a gene. CDR1 is DFQATT and CDR2 is SNEGSKA in the germline V gene (reference sequence). This CDR3 reads CSATDGQATGELFF. CDR3 bases: TGCAGTGCCACCGATGGACAGGCCACCGGGGAGCTGTTTTTT.

This clonotype has at least ten counts. The genes are TRBV12-3 or TRBV12-4 and TRBJ1-6, with D unclear. V was clipped by 0 bases and J by 3 bases, with 6 bases between them. This CDR3 spans 15 amino acids. As DNA, the CDR3 is TGTGCCAGCAGTTTAGCGCGGGACTATAATTCACCCCTCCACTTT. The encoded protein is CASSLARDYNSPLHF.

This clonotype was found many times. V is TRBV9 and J is TRBJ1-1, with 10 bases fitting TRBD1. CDR1 and CDR2 from the germline V gene are SGDLS and YYNGEE. The V gene end was trimmed by 0 bases and the J gene end by 6 bases; junction bases not matched to a gene: 5. This CDR3 contains 15 residues. The CDR3: CASSVGDRGRAEAFF. CDR3 nucleotides: TGTGCCAGCAGCGTAGGGGACAGGGGAAGGGCTGAAGCTTTCTTT.

This clonotype was seen ten or more times. The chain combines TRBV3-1 with TRBJ2-5; 14 bases are a match to TRBD2. Trimming at V came to 3 bases and at J to 1 base, leaving 7 bases not matched to a gene. The CDR3 length is 18 residues. The V gene's germline CDR1 is LGHDT and CDR2 YNNKEL (reference sequence). Here the CDR3 reads CASSQGRTSGGLQETQYF. DNA for the CDR3: TGTGCCAGCAGCCAGGGGAGGACTAGCGGGGGGCTCCAAGAGACCCAGTACTTC.

V is TRBV18 and J is TRBJ2-3; D remains ambiguous. The germline gives CDR1 KGHSH, CDR2 LQKENI. The V gene lost 2 bases and the J gene lost 3 bases, with 9 bases spanning the gap. CDR3 length equals 14 residues. The CDR3 protein is CASSPGVGTDTQYF. For the CDR3, the DNA is TGTGCCAGCTCACCAGGGGTAGGAACAGATACGCAGTATTTT.

This clonotype was found many times. The gene calls are TRBV5-1 and TRBJ2-1; TRBD2 matches 12 bases. This CDR3 spans 15 amino acids. Germline V gene data show CDR1 as SGHRS and CDR2 as YFSETQ. V was pared by 0 bases and J by 13 bases, with 8 bases of the junction left unmatched. For the CDR3, the DNA is TGCGCCAGCAGCTTGGAGGCTAGCGGGGGGGCCTACCAGTTCTTC. This translates into CASSLEASGGAYQFF.

This clonotype was found a few times. The rearrangement joins TRBV6-1 to TRBJ1-1; 8 nucleotides agree with TRBD1. Germline V CDR1 and CDR2: MNHNS, SASEGT. The CDR3 contains 15 residues. Trimming at V came to 8 bases and at J to 3 bases, leaving 11 bases not matched to a gene. The CDR3 loop is CASEGQGGWDTEAFF. The CDR3, as DNA: TGTGCCAGCGAAGGACAGGGAGGTTGGGACACTGAAGCTTTCTTT.

Ten or more counts support this clonotype. The chain uses TRBV5-1 and TRBJ2-1; TRBD2 aligns across 12 bases. From germline, CDR1 is SGHRS and CDR2 YFSETQ. V lost 2 bases, J lost 0 bases, and 6 bases stayed unmatched. This CDR3 is built from 18 residues. The CDR3: CASSFWTSGMSSYNEQFF. The CDR3 DNA reads as TGCGCCAGCAGCTTTTGGACTAGCGGGATGAGCTCCTACAATGAGCAGTTCTTC.

This clonotype was observed many times. V gene TRBV27 combines with J gene TRBJ1-4; possibly TRBD1 for D (5 bases). The CDR3 runs to 14 residues. Germline-derived CDR1 and CDR2 are MNHEY and SMNVEV (reference sequence). V was cut by 4 bases and J by 2 bases, with 8 bases left in between. Here the CDR3 reads CASSWGSTNEKLFF. CDR3 in DNA: TGTGCCAGCAGTTGGGGCTCTACTAATGAAAAACTGTTTTTT.

This clonotype was counted ten times or more. The chain joins TRBV6-2 or TRBV6-3 to TRBJ2-5, with D unresolved. This CDR3 is built from 12 residues. Between the trimmed V and J ends, which lost 5 bases and 2 bases, there was a span of 6 bases. The germline V gene has CDR1 MNHEY and CDR2 SVGEGT. In DNA, the CDR3 is TGTGCCAGCAGTATCCGACAAGAGACCCAGTACTTC. This translates into CASSIRQETQYF.

This clonotype showed up many times. The chain is built from TRBV27 and TRBJ2-3, with 12 bases lining up with TRBD2. Trimming took 2 bases from V and 6 from J; bases not matched to a gene: 6. The CDR3 length is 16 residues. Germline V lookup: CDR1 MNHEY, CDR2 SMNVEV (reference sequence). CDR3 in amino acids: CASSLASGRARDTQYF. For the CDR3, the DNA is TGTGCCAGCAGTTTAGCTAGCGGGAGGGCCAGGGATACGCAGTATTTT.

This clonotype was seen many times. The chain is built from TRBV29-1 and TRBJ1-5; 8 bases fit TRBD1. Trimming removed 2 bases from V and 7 bases from J; junction bases left unmatched: 4. The CDR3 has 13 amino acids. Germline CDR1 reads SQVTM; CDR2 reads ANQGSEA. The CDR3 DNA is TGCAGCGTTGAACAGGGGGCAGGCCAGCCCCAGCATTTT. As protein: CSVEQGAGQPQHF. The variable domain in full, completed from reference TRBV29-1 and TRBJ1-5, reads SAVISQKPSRDICQRGTSLTIQCQVDSQVTMMFWYRQQPGQSLTLIATANQGSEATYESGFVIDKFPISRPNLTFSTLTVSNMSPEDSSIYLCSVEQGAGQPQHFGDGTRLSIL.

This clonotype was seen at least ten times. V usage is TRBV4-2 and J usage is TRBJ2-5, with D possibly matching TRBD1 (6 bases). CDR3 length: 15 residues. Germline CDR1 reads LGHNA; CDR2 reads YNFKEQ. V was pared by 0 bases and J by 5 bases, with 13 bases between. CDR3 coding DNA: TGTGCCAGCAGCCAAGAAACAGGGTCGGTGGAGACCCAGTACTTC. Translation gives CASSQETGSVETQYF.

This clonotype showed up many times. This sequence joins TRBV4-1 and TRBJ2-7; D possibly matches TRBD1 or TRBD2 (6 bases each). The CDR3 totals 17 residues. Germline CDR1 and CDR2: MGHRA and YSYEKL. Trimming pared 2 bases from V and 0 bases from J, leaving 17 bases between. CDR3 loop: CASSQLLAPGHSYEQYF. The CDR3 nucleotides read TGCGCCAGCAGCCAATTACTAGCTCCGGGACACTCCTACGAGCAGTACTTC.

Ten or more counts support this clonotype. This chain connects TRBV18 to TRBJ1-4; D not certain. From germline, CDR1 is KGHSH and CDR2 LQKENI. The V and J ends lost 0 bases and 8 bases respectively, with 10 bases between them. CDR3 length: 14 residues. The DNA of the CDR3 is TGTGCCAGCTCACCACCAGGGATTGGAGAAAAACTGTTTTTT. Translated: CASSPPGIGEKLFF.

The J gene is TRBJ1-1, the V gene TRBV5-1, with a tentative D call TRBD1 (5 bases). Germline CDR1 is SGHRS and CDR2 is YFSETQ. With 5 bases removed from V and 5 bases from J, the gap between germline ends came to 16 bases. The CDR3 is 14 amino acids. CDR3 loop: CASRRGRGETEAFF. CDR3 bases: TGCGCCAGCAGGAGGGGCCGGGGTGAAACTGAAGCTTTCTTT.

This clonotype was seen repeatedly, ten times or more. The chain uses TRBV6-5 and TRBJ1-1; D might be TRBD1 (5 bases). Trimming took 7 bases from V and 5 from J, leaving 14 bases between them. CDR1 is MNHEY, CDR2 SVGAGI, per germline. This CDR3 contains 13 residues. CDR3 loop: CASINTGVTEAFF. In DNA, the CDR3 is TGTGCCAGCATCAATACAGGTGTAACTGAAGCTTTCTTT.